This is a list of T cell receptor beta chains from one sample in a study of identical twins. TCRdb recomputed calls from the 5' RACE reads with MiXCR, one row per CDR3 protein. The top ten clones hold about 0.98% of a sample with about 720,000 distinct CDR3 sequences, more than 6.5% of them seen once. The data were also submitted as part of a second study, on yellow fever vaccine responses in identical twins.

What was sequenced was PBMCs. These receptors all stem from a woman aged 18-29 years in good health. CDR3s include the opening cysteine and the closing phenylalanine or tryptophan. A D gene is named only where the DNA matches it firmly. A row's size may be missing; if present it is once, few, many or a size class.

V gene	J gene	D gene	clone size	CDR3 length	CDR3 protein	CDR3 DNA
TRBV29-1	TRBJ2-7	-	many	11	CSVASNDEQYF	TGCAGCGTTGCCAGCAACGACGAGCAGTACTTC
TRBV6-5	TRBJ2-3	TRBD2	few	14	CASSSLAATDTQYF	TGTGCCAGCAGTTCACTAGCGGCCACAGATACGCAGTATTTT
TRBV15	TRBJ2-1	TRBD2	many	15	CATSSYRGSGGEQFF	TGTGCCACCAGCTCGTATCGGGGGAGCGGGGGGGAGCAGTTCTTC
TRBV7-2	TRBJ2-3	-	many	16	CASSSNPGLSTDTQYF	TGTGCCAGCAGCTCCAACCCGGGACTTAGCACAGATACGCAGTATTTT
TRBV20-1	TRBJ2-7	-	-	13	CSGRAGGSYEQYF	TGCAGTGGACGCGCAGGGGGGTCTTACGAGCAGTACTTC
TRBV20-1	TRBJ2-2	-	many	14	CSARTDTNTGELFF	TGCAGTGCTAGAACAGATACGAACACCGGGGAGCTGTTTTTT
TRBV24-1	TRBJ2-1	TRBD2	many	15	CATSDLAGKNNEQFF	TGTGCCACCAGTGATCTAGCGGGGAAAAACAATGAGCAGTTCTTC
TRBV5-1	TRBJ1-1	-	many	12	CASSLERVRAFF	TGCGCCAGCAGCTTGGAGAGGGTGCGAGCTTTCTTT
TRBV9	TRBJ2-7	TRBD1	-	14	CASSPRTGPGEQYF	TGTGCCAGCAGCCCCCGGACAGGGCCCGGGGAGCAGTACTTC
TRBV12-3/TRBV12-4	TRBJ2-7	TRBD2	many	14	CASSPLFGGDEQYF	TGTGCCAGCAGTCCCCTCTTCGGGGGGGACGAGCAGTACTTC
TRBV28	TRBJ2-1	-	-	11	CASSLTREQFF	TGTGCCAGCAGTTTAACGAGGGAGCAGTTCTTC
TRBV7-2	TRBJ1-5	-	-	13	CASSTVLNQPQHF	TGTGCCAGCAGCACCGTCCTAAATCAGCCCCAGCATTTT
TRBV5-6	TRBJ2-1	-	-	13	CASSLFGFNEQFF	TGTGCCAGCAGCTTGTTCGGGTTCAATGAGCAGTTCTTC
TRBV6-1	TRBJ2-5	-	-	15	CASSLPRGIQETQYF	TGTGCCAGCAGCCTCCCCCGCGGGATCCAAGAGACCCAGTACTTC
TRBV24-1	TRBJ2-1	-	few	14	CATSDFRQFNEQFF	TGTGCCACCAGTGATTTTCGACAGTTCAATGAGCAGTTCTTC
TRBV7-2	TRBJ2-7	TRBD2	-	15	CASSWGLAGTYEQYF	TGTGCCAGCAGCTGGGGACTAGCGGGGACCTACGAGCAGTACTTC
TRBV5-1	TRBJ2-1	-	many	17	CASSSGLLGRSYNEQFF	TGCGCCAGCAGCTCGGGACTTCTGGGGCGCTCCTACAATGAGCAGTTCTTC
TRBV7-2	TRBJ2-7	-	-	14	CASSLIRGTYEQYF	TGTGCCAGCAGCTTAATCAGGGGAACCTACGAGCAGTACTTC
TRBV9	TRBJ1-6	-	few	14	CASSAIQDNSPLHF	TGTGCCAGCAGCGCCATACAGGATAATTCACCCCTCCACTTT